The 13 T cell receptor beta chains below all came from one sample that was sequenced in a study of T cells in Graves' hyperthyroidism and ophthalmopathy. TCR beta CDR3 regions were amplified from RNA transcripts. Primed by the HTBI set, a first-round RT-PCR was run on the TCR CDR3. Each CDR3 protein gets one entry after TCRdb re-called the multiplex PCR reads with MiXCR. The data hold about 690,000 distinct CDR3 sequences, with approximately 15% observed a single time. The sample was blood. These receptors were collected from a man between 50 and 59 years old with Graves' hyperthyroidism.

A few counts support this clonotype. V and J are TRBV7-3 and TRBJ2-5, with 7 nucleotides matching TRBD1. With 5 bases clipped from V and 3 bases from J, the junction kept 9 bases outside the gene matches. CDR1 SGHTA and CDR2 FQGTGA come from the germline V gene. The CDR3 length is 15 residues. CDR3 loop: CASSPRGQVEETQYF. CDR3 nucleotides: TGTGCCAGCAGCCCTCGCGGACAGGTGGAAGAGACCCAGTACTTC.

This clonotype was counted only a few times. This chain connects TRBV2 to TRBJ2-1, with TRBD2 matching 8 bases. This CDR3 is 14 amino acids long. Trimming cost V 4 bases and J 3 bases; bases outside gene matches: 2. Germline V gives CDR1 SNHLY, CDR2 FYNNEI. CDR3 region: CASSGSGGYNEQFF. Here the CDR3 DNA reads TGTGCCAGCAGTGGGAGCGGGGGCTACAATGAGCAGTTCTTC.

The rearrangement joins TRBV7-9 to TRBJ1-2; TRBD1 aligns across 8 bases. Losses at the gene ends were 8 bases for V and 7 bases for J; bases not matched to a gene: 12. The CDR3 extends over 14 amino acids. Germline V lookup: CDR1 SEHNR, CDR2 FQNEAQ (reference sequence). The CDR3 sequence is CASSRTGWVGGYTF. DNA for the CDR3: TGTGCCAGCTCCCGGACAGGGTGGGTAGGTGGCTACACCTTC.

CDR3 bases: TGTGCCAGCAGTCCCGACAGGGGTCATAGCAATCAGCCCCAGCATTTT. Its protein product is CASSPDRGHSNQPQHF. This rearrangement joins TRBV6-2 or TRBV6-3 to TRBJ1-5; 8 bases agree with TRBD1. Germline CDR1 MNHEY, CDR2 SVGEGT. The CDR3 is 16 residues long. V lost 5 bases, J lost 0 bases, and 6 bases stayed unmatched.

This clonotype was counted a few times. The gene calls are TRBV6-6 and TRBJ1-5, with D unclear. V lost 0 bases to trimming and J lost 0 bases, with 12 bases between them. CDR1 MNHNY and CDR2 SVGAGI come from the germline V gene (reference sequence). The CDR3 runs to 17 residues. The chain's CDR3 is CASSYSGGPYSNQPQHF. The CDR3 region has the DNA TGTGCCAGCAGTTACTCGGGAGGCCCTTATAGCAATCAGCCCCAGCATTTT.

V is TRBV15 and J is TRBJ2-3, with a tentative D call TRBD2 (6 bases). The CDR3 loop spans 16 amino acids. Looked up from germline, CDR1 is LNHNV and CDR2 is YYDKDF (reference sequence). The V end lost 0 bases, the J end lost 2 bases, and 12 bases lay between the germline ends. The CDR3 loop reads CATSREHGSLTDTQYF. For the CDR3, the DNA is TGTGCCACCAGCAGAGAACACGGGAGTCTCACAGATACGCAGTATTTT. Based on the CDR3 plus reference TRBV15 and TRBJ2-3, the full variable domain is DAMVIQNPRYQVTQFGKPVTLSCSQTLNHNVMYWYQQKSSQAPKLLFHYYDKDFNNEADTPDNFQSRRPNTSFCFLDIRSPGLGDTAMYLCATSREHGSLTDTQYFGPGTRLTVL.

This clonotype showed up many times. The chain is built from TRBV6-2 or TRBV6-3 and TRBJ2-6; tentatively, D is TRBD2 (5 bases). Germline V gives CDR1 MNHEY, CDR2 SVGEGT. The CDR3 has 15 amino acids. The V end lost 2 bases, the J end lost 0 bases, and 5 bases lay between the germline ends. Here the CDR3 reads CASSYRGSGANVLTF. The CDR3 DNA reads TGTGCCAGCAGTTACCGGGGCTCTGGGGCCAACGTCCTGACTTTC.

Only a few counts were recorded for this clonotype. CDR3 sequence (DNA): TGCGCCAGCGCCACCGGACAGGGGGCGGTCAATGAGCAGTTCTTC. Translation: CASATGQGAVNEQFF. The chain links TRBV5-1 to TRBJ2-1; 11 nucleotides line up with TRBD1. The length of the CDR3 is 15 residues. The V gene end was trimmed by 7 bases and the J gene end by 6 bases; junction bases not matched to a gene: 9. Germline values: CDR1 SGHRS, CDR2 YFSETQ.

This clonotype was seen a few times. This chain links TRBV28 with TRBJ2-2, with TRBD1 matching over 7 bases. V trimming: 4 bases; J trimming: 5 bases; junction bases outside the gene matches: 7. This CDR3 contains 15 residues. The V gene's germline CDR1 is MDHEN and CDR2 SYDVKM. The CDR3, as DNA: TGTGCCAGCAGTTATTACGCAGGGGGTACCGGGGAGCTGTTTTTT. It specifies CASSYYAGGTGELFF.

The V call is TRBV7-8, the J call TRBJ2-7; the D is unclear. The germline V gene has CDR1 SGHVS and CDR2 FQNEAQ. The CDR3 runs 14 residues. V was pared by 4 bases and J by 4 bases, with 14 bases between. The CDR3 DNA reads as TGTGCCAGCAGCTCGGAAGGGTACGTGTACGAGCAGTACTTC. Amino acid sequence: CASSSEGYVYEQYF.

Only a few counts were recorded for this clonotype. J is TRBJ2-1 and V is TRBV7-2; the D gene could be TRBD1 or TRBD2 (5 bases each). Trimming pared 5 bases from V and 1 base from J, leaving 15 bases between. The CDR3 contains 16 residues. Germline assignment: CDR1 SGHTA and CDR2 FQGNSA. The DNA for the CDR3 is TGTGCCAGCAGCCCCGACTGGGGACGGTCCTACAATGAGCAGTTCTTC. Protein sequence: CASSPDWGRSYNEQFF.

The CDR3 nucleotides are TGCGCCAGCAGCCAAGAATCCAGCGGGAGGTACGAGCAGTACTTC. Its protein is CASSQESSGRYEQYF. J is TRBJ2-7 and V is TRBV4-1; TRBD2 aligns across 9 bases. In germline, CDR1 is MGHRA, CDR2 YSYEKL. Unmatched junction bases numbered 4, after V lost 0 bases and J lost 4 bases. The CDR3 sequence is 15 residues long.

This clonotype was detected ten times or more. This chain joins TRBV14 and TRBJ2-1; 9 bases line up with TRBD2. This CDR3 spans 15 amino acids. The ends lost 2 bases at V and 9 bases at J; junction bases unmatched: 8. Germline V CDR1 and CDR2: SGHDN, FVKESK. As DNA, the CDR3 is TGTGCCAGCAGCCAATATAGCGGGAGCAATACTGAGCAGTTCTTC. This sequence encodes CASSQYSGSNTEQFF.